This T cell receptor (beta chain) was profiled in a study of radiotherapy plus CTLA-4 blockade in lung cancer. The study, taken as a whole, reports: Tumor-origin TCR clones grew in blood after radiotherapy plus ipilimumab. Among reported predictors of response, early blood T cell clone dynamics with interferon-beta performed best.

The table came from immunoSEQ multiplex PCR; TCRdb's copy has only in-frame clones and leaves some out. The sample contains about 120,000 clones, about nine tenths of which appear only once. As for this clone: The target antigen is unknown.

From germline, CDR1 is LNHNV and CDR2 YYDKDF (reference sequence). The CDR3 sequence is 14 residues long. The V end lost 0 bases, the J end lost 5 bases, and 11 bases lay between the germline ends. This chain links TRBV15 with TRBJ2-7; D is ambiguous. This clonotype was sampled from a human donor with non-small cell lung cancer that progressed on radiotherapy plus ipilimumab. The sample was peripheral blood, taken from a patient treated with radiotherapy plus ipilimumab. The CDR3 region has the DNA TGTGCCACCAGCAGAGATCCACGCAATGACGAGCAGTACTTC. Translating gives CATSRDPRNDEQYF. Using reference TRBV15 and TRBJ2-7 for the parts outside the CDR3, the full variable domain is DAMVIQNPRYQVTQFGKPVTLSCSQTLNHNVMYWYQQKSSQAPKLLFHYYDKDFNNEADTPDNFQSRRPNTSFCFLDIRSPGLGDTAMYLCATSRDPRNDEQYFGPGTRLTVT.